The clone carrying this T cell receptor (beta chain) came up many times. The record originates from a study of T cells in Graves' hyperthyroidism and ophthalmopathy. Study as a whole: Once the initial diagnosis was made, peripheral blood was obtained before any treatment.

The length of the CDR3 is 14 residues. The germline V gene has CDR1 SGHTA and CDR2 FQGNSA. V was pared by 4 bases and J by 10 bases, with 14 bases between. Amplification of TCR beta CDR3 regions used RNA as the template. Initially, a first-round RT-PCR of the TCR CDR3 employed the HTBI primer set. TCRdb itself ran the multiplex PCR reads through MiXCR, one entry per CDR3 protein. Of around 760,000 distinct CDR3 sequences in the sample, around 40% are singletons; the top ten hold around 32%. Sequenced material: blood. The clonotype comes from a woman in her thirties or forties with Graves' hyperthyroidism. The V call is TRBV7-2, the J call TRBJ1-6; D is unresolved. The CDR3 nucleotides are TGTGCCAGCAGCTCCTCAGGCGATTGGTCACCCCTCCACTTT. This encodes CASSSSGDWSPLHF.